This T cell receptor beta chain came from a study of blood T cell repertoires in COVID-19. Study-wide background: Both acute and convalescent COVID-19 samples were obtained from the United States, Italy and Spain. PBMCs, B-cell-depleted T cells, or T cells provided the cDNA or gDNA that made up the material.

CDR3 length: 17 residues. The germline CDR1 and CDR2 sequences are PRHDT and FYEKMQ (reference sequence). V shed 4 bases, J shed 6 bases, and the junction held 13 bases outside the gene matches. Authors' data handling: Researchers report that nucleated cell counts were estimated from reference gene primer amplification. Produced via immunoSEQ multiplex PCR; TCRdb's table is partial and in-frame only. V, J and clone size are those of that table, while D and trimming were read from the DNA. This table has nearly 55,000 clones, around 78% appearing once. The clonotype was recovered from a human donor with active or convalescent COVID-19. The donor label of this sample is uncertain. Sequenced input: peripheral blood. This chain links TRBV13 with TRBJ2-1, with TRBD1 identical over 9 bases. The CDR3 sequence: CASSSRWGDRASNEQFF. The CDR3 DNA is TGTGCCAGCAGCTCACGCTGGGGGGACAGGGCCAGCAATGAGCAGTTCTTC.